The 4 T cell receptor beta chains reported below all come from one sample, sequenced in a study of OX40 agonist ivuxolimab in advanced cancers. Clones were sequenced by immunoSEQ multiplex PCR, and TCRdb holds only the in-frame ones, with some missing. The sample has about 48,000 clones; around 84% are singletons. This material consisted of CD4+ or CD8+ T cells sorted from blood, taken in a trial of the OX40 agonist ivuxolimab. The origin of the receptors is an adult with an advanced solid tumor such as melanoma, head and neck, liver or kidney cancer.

Written as DNA, the CDR3 is TGTGCCAGCAGCCCGAGCGCCGGGGGAAACTATGGCTACACCTTC. Translation: CASSPSAGGNYGYTF. This chain joins TRBV7-2 and TRBJ1-2; a possible D gene is TRBD1 (5 bases). Per the germline V gene, CDR1 is SGHTA and CDR2 is FQGNSA. The CDR3 loop spans 15 amino acids. V was clipped by 5 bases and J by 2 bases, with 15 bases between them.

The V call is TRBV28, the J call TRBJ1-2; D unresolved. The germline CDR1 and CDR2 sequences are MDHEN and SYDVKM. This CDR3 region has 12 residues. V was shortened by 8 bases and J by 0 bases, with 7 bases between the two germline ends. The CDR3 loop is CASFLANYGYTF. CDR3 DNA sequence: TGTGCCAGCTTTTTAGCTAACTATGGCTACACCTTC.

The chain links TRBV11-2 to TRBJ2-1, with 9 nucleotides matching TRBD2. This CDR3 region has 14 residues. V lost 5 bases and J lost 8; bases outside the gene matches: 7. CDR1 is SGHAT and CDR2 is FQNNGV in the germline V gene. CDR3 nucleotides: TGTGCCAGCAGCCACCCCGGGACTAGCCATGAGCAGTTCTTC. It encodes CASSHPGTSHEQFF.

CDR3 sequence: CASNPTLQGATGANVLTF. The CDR3 DNA reads TGTGCCAGCAACCCAACCTTACAGGGGGCTACGGGGGCCAACGTCCTGACTTTC. This chain joins TRBV5-6 and TRBJ2-6, with 9 nucleotides matching TRBD1. The trim removed 6 bases at V and 4 bases at J, leaving 14 bases unmatched. Germline V gene data show CDR1 as SGHDT and CDR2 as YYEEEE. The CDR3 loop spans 18 amino acids.